These T cell receptor beta chains were read from a single sample in a study of CD8 T cells in ankylosing spondylitis. MiXCR was run by TCRdb on the 5' RACE reads, yielding one entry per CDR3 protein. The table includes about 240,000 distinct CDR3 sequences, 8% to 9.5% detected once. The sample taken for sequencing was blood, either unsorted or a sorted T cell fraction (not recorded which). The receptor set was obtained from a male donor with ankylosing spondylitis or in good health (not recorded which). Each CDR3 is given without its conserved first and last residue. D genes are given only for firm matches. Rows may omit the clone size; those that give it use once, few, many or a size class.

clone_size | cdr3_length | j_call | d_call | v_call | cdr3_aa
many | 14 | TRBJ2-1 | . | TRBV20-1 | SARVPLGSSYNEQF
many | 14 | TRBJ2-5 | . | TRBV9 | ASSALTGGPQETQY
. | 15 | TRBJ2-1 | TRBD2 | TRBV4-3 | ASSQDAGRGSYNEQF
many | 14 | TRBJ2-3 | . | TRBV5-1 | ASSLGPGHSTDTQY
few | 11 | TRBJ1-2 | . | TRBV27 | ASSLQINYGYT
. | 12 | TRBJ2-5 | TRBD1 | TRBV7-8 | ASSTRQGVETQY
. | 10 | TRBJ2-1 | . | TRBV5-6 | ATGRGAYEQF
many | 10 | TRBJ2-5 | . | TRBV29-1 | SVELTGETQY
many | 12 | TRBJ2-2 | . | TRBV7-2 | ASSLETGFGELF
many | 9 | TRBJ1-2 | . | TRBV20-1 | SAPPNYGYT
few | 14 | TRBJ2-3 | . | TRBV18 | ASSPLKDHSTDTQY
many | 15 | TRBJ1-2 | . | TRBV3-1 | ASSQDTSETYNYGYT
many | 11 | TRBJ2-3 | . | TRBV20-1 | SAPLWLTDTQY
many | 13 | TRBJ2-3 | TRBD2 | TRBV12-3/TRBV12-4 | ASSWGLAGTDTQY
many | 11 | TRBJ2-3 | . | TRBV4-3 | ASSQSVTDTQY
many | 13 | TRBJ2-5 | TRBD1 | TRBV18 | ASSPRTGRQETQY
many | 12 | TRBJ2-1 | . | TRBV20-1 | SALPGTVQDEQF
many | 13 | TRBJ1-1 | . | TRBV2 | ASTPEGRLYTEAF
many | 12 | TRBJ2-7 | TRBD2 | TRBV12-3/TRBV12-4 | ASSTSGPSPEQY
many | 13 | TRBJ2-5 | TRBD2 | TRBV7-9 | ASTLNSGEAETQY
many | 12 | TRBJ1-2 | . | TRBV5-1 | ASSLDTPNYGYT
once | 15 | TRBJ2-2 | TRBD1 | TRBV6-5 | ASSYSTGDRGTGELF
few | 9 | TRBJ2-7 | . | TRBV29-1 | SATSSYEQY
many | 14 | TRBJ2-3 | . | TRBV14 | ASSPVWGGGTDTQY
many | 15 | TRBJ2-3 | TRBD1 | TRBV9 | ASSLGGTGPIGDTQY
many | 15 | TRBJ2-5 | TRBD2 | TRBV20-1 | SARRLAGGPVRETQY
. | 10 | TRBJ1-6 | . | TRBV5-6 | ASSFRDSPLH
many | 11 | TRBJ2-3 | . | TRBV16 | ASRRGTTDTQY
many | 12 | TRBJ2-1 | . | TRBV6-1 | ASASNRPYNEQF
many | 11 | TRBJ2-3 | TRBD2 | TRBV20-1 | SVHSGPTDTQY
many | 12 | TRBJ2-1 | . | TRBV2 | ASRGSGTYNEQF
. | 12 | TRBJ1-1 | . | TRBV18 | ASSLGRGDTEAF
. | 14 | TRBJ2-7 | TRBD1 | TRBV18 | ASSRLVGTGDYEQY
many | 13 | TRBJ2-1 | TRBD1 | TRBV7-2 | ASSLDRTGASTRF
many | 11 | TRBJ1-2 | TRBD1 | TRBV7-2 | ASSPDRVYGYT
many | 13 | TRBJ2-7 | . | TRBV20-1 | SARGPGPDSYEQY
few | 14 | TRBJ1-6 | TRBD1 | TRBV10-3 | AISNPGGPYNSPLH
. | 12 | TRBJ1-2 | . | TRBV5-1 | ASSPGTSNYGYT
many | 13 | TRBJ2-5 | TRBD2 | TRBV12-3/TRBV12-4 | ASSFHGGAIETQY
many | 12 | TRBJ1-1 | . | TRBV6-2/TRBV6-3 | ASSYSPGGTEAF
many | 13 | TRBJ1-6 | . | TRBV2 | ASSSVRRGGSPLH
. | 14 | TRBJ2-2 | . | TRBV7-2 | ASSLAHRQGTGELF
few | 13 | TRBJ1-6 | . | TRBV5-5 | ASSPAPTENSPLH
many | 14 | TRBJ1-1 | TRBD1 | TRBV7-9 | ASSLGLGQGGTEAF
many | 12 | TRBJ2-4 | TRBD2 | TRBV7-9 | ASSLAGRVDIQY
many | 11 | TRBJ2-1 | . | TRBV6-4 | ASSDSWIGEQF
. | 12 | TRBJ1-1 | . | TRBV6-1 | ASSTTGLNTEAF
many | 11 | TRBJ1-4 | . | TRBV20-1 | SAPGPGFEKLF
many | 16 | TRBJ2-4 | TRBD2 | TRBV6-2/TRBV6-3 | ASSYVTSGKLAKNIQY
. | 14 | TRBJ1-1 | TRBD1 | TRBV7-2 | ASSLRGTGMGTEAF